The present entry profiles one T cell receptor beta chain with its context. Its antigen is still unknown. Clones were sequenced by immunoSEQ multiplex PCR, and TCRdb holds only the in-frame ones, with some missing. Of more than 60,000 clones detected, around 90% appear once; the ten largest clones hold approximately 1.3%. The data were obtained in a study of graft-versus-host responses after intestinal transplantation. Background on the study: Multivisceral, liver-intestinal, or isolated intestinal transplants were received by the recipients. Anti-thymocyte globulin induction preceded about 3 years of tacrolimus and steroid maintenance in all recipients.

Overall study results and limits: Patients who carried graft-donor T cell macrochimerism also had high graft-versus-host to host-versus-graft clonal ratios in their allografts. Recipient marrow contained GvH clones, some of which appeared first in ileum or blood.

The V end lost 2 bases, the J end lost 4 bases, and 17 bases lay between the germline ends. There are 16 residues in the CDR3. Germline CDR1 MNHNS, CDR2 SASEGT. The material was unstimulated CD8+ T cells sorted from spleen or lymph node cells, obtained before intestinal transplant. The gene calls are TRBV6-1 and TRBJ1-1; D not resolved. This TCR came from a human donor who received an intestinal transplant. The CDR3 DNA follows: TGTGCCAGCAGTGAATCGTGGATGCGGCAAGGCACTGAAGCTTTCTTT. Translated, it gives CASSESWMRQGTEAFF.